The clone carrying this TCR beta chain is a singleton in its sample. What it recognizes is unknown. This entry belongs to a study of response to subunit inactivated influenza vaccine. TCRdb ran MiXCR on the RT-PCR reads and lists one entry per CDR3 protein. The data show about 780,000 distinct CDR3 sequences, 15% to 20% seen once. Looked up from germline, CDR1 is MNHEY and CDR2 is SVGAGI. Trimming removed 5 bases at V and 7 bases at J, with 9 bases between. The CDR3 runs 11 residues. Notes on the study in general: Authors suggested few new T cells are recruited by each seasonal influenza vaccination.

The specimen comprised PBMCs from blood, sampled around 5 days after vaccination. V gene TRBV6-5 combines with J gene TRBJ2-7; no reliable D call. This sequence originates from a man between 50 and 59 years old who received an inactivated influenza vaccine. The CDR3 loop is CASSHNWEQYF. In DNA, the CDR3 is TGTGCCAGCAGTCATAATTGGGAGCAGTACTTC.